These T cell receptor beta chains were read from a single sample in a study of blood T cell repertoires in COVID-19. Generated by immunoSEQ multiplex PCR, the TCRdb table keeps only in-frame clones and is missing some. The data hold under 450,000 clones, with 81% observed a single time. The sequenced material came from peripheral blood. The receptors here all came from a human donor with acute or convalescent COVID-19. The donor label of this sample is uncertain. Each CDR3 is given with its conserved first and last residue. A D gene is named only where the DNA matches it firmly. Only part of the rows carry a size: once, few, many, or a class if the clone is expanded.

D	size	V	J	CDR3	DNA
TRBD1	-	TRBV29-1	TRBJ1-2	CSVERQGARVGGYTF	TGCAGCGTTGAGAGACAGGGGGCGCGGGTAGGTGGCTACACCTTC
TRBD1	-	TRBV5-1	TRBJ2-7	CASSIRQGYEQYF	TGCGCCAGCAGCATCCGACAGGGTTACGAGCAGTACTTC
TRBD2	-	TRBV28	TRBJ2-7	CASSARLAGVYEQYF	TGTGCCAGCAGTGCCAGACTAGCGGGGGTCTACGAGCAGTACTTC
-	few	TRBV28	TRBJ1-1	CASRGGGGTEAFF	TGTGCCAGCAGGGGGGGAGGGGGCACTGAAGCTTTCTTT
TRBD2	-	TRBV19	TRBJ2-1	CASSIDTAGSGNEQFF	TGTGCCAGTAGTATAGATACAGCGGGGTCAGGTAATGAGCAGTTCTTC
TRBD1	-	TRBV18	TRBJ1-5	CASSTGTGRVQPQHF	TGTGCCAGCTCAACCGGGACAGGGAGGGTTCAGCCCCAGCATTTT
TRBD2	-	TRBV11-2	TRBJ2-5	CASSPPGSGGRKTQYF	TGTGCCAGCAGCCCCCCCGGTAGCGGGGGTCGAAAGACCCAGTACTTC
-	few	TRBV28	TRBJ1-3	CATKRSPGTGNTIYF	TGTGCCACCAAAAGATCCCCAGGGACTGGAAACACCATATATTTT
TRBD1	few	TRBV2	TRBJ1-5	CASSQPSTGVYGNQPQHF	TGTGCCAGCAGTCAGCCGTCTACAGGGGTCTATGGCAATCAGCCCCAGCATTTT
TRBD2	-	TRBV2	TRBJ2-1	CASSPLAGVYNEQFF	TGTGCCAGCAGTCCGCTAGCGGGGGTATACAATGAGCAGTTCTTC